A single sample is the source of the 26 T cell receptor beta chains below, sequenced in a study of T-cell memory formation after mild COVID-19. TCRdb fed the 5' RACE reads into MiXCR, producing one record per CDR3 protein. Here the sample spans over 350,000 distinct CDR3 sequences, about 16% being singletons. The sequenced material came from PBMCs or a T cell subset sorted from them (not recorded which). The receptors originated from a man aged 18 to 30 who had mild COVID-19 (a few samples of this study predate the infection). Cell type and time point are not known.

This clonotype occurred a few times. The chain uses TRBV28 and TRBJ2-1; 13 positions match TRBD2. J gave up 10 bases and V 6 bases, and 12 bases lay outside the gene matches. This CDR3 region has 16 residues. CDR1 is MDHEN, CDR2 SYDVKM, per germline. Here the CDR3 reads CASRARTSGGAKEQFF. CDR3 coding DNA: TGTGCCAGCAGGGCCCGTACTAGCGGGGGGGCTAAGGAGCAGTTCTTC.

V usage is TRBV5-1 and J usage is TRBJ2-5; 10 bases are shared with TRBD2. V shed 1 base, J shed 2 bases, and the junction held 8 bases outside the gene matches. The CDR3 is made up of 17 amino acids. Germline V lookup: CDR1 SGHRS, CDR2 YFSETQ. The CDR3 region has the DNA TGCGCCAGCAGCTTGCTTCTAGCGGGGGTCGGGCAAGAGACCCAGTACTTC. Translated: CASSLLLAGVGQETQYF.

This clonotype appeared a few times. DNA of the CDR3: TGTGCCAGCATCAATCAAGGGCGGTCCTACGGCTCTGGAAACACCATATATTTT. Translation: CASINQGRSYGSGNTIYF. The chain joins TRBV6-6 to TRBJ1-3; D not certain. V lost 7 bases and J 0 bases, leaving 22 bases between the germline ends. CDR1 and CDR2 from the germline V gene are MNHNY and SVGAGI (reference sequence). The CDR3 totals 18 residues.

This clonotype was seen a few times. The chain employs TRBV19 and TRBJ2-1, with D hard to call. V lost 1 base, J lost 15 bases, and 10 bases lay in between. Germline CDR1 reads LNHDA; CDR2 reads SQIVND (reference sequence). The CDR3 totals 11 residues. For the CDR3, the DNA is TGTGCCAGTAGTATAGGGGTCCAACTGTTCTTC. This translates into CASSIGVQLFF. The variable domain in full, completed from reference TRBV19 and TRBJ2-1, reads DGGITQSPKYLFRKEGQNVTLSCEQNLNHDAMYWYRQDPGQGLRLIYYSQIVNDFQKGDIAEGYSVSREKKESFPLTVTSAQKNPTAFYLCASSIGVQLFFGPGTRLTVL.

This clonotype was seen only a few times. This chain links TRBV7-6 with TRBJ2-4; 8 bases agree with TRBD1. This CDR3 is 16 amino acids long. J was trimmed by 13 bases and V by 4 bases; bases with no gene match: 18. Germline V gene data show CDR1 as SGHVS and CDR2 as FNYEAQ. The chain's CDR3 is CASSSVGGQADGRQYF. The CDR3 bases are TGTGCCAGCAGCTCGGTTGGGGGACAGGCCGATGGGAGGCAGTACTTC.

The CDR3 here is CASSFRDREGIQYF. The CDR3 DNA sequence: TGTGCCAGCAGCTTCCGGGACAGGGAGGGCATTCAGTACTTC. V gene TRBV11-2 combines with J gene TRBJ2-4; 9 bases align to TRBD1. Germline V gene sequence: CDR1 SGHAT, CDR2 FQNNGV. Trimming took 3 bases from V and 9 from J; bases not matched to a gene: 6. The CDR3 sequence is 14 residues long.

This clonotype was detected a few times. The rearrangement joins TRBV20-1 to TRBJ2-3; 13 bases agree with TRBD2. This CDR3 is 16 amino acids long. CDR1 is DFQATT and CDR2 is SNEGSKA in the germline V gene (reference sequence). The ends lost 4 bases at V and 2 bases at J; junction bases unmatched: 6. Here the CDR3 DNA reads TGCAGTGCTAACCCCGGGACTAGCGGGGCCACAGATACGCAGTATTTT. Amino acids: CSANPGTSGATDTQYF.

This clonotype has more than one count but fewer than ten. The chain carries TRBV20-1 and TRBJ2-7; TRBD1 might be the D (5 bases). This CDR3 comprises 14 residues. V was clipped by 4 bases and J by 0 bases, with 13 bases between them. Per the germline V gene, CDR1 is DFQATT and CDR2 is SNEGSKA (reference sequence). The chain's CDR3 is CSATAQGTSYEQYF. CDR3 DNA: TGCAGTGCTACCGCCCAGGGCACCTCCTACGAGCAGTACTTC.

A single count supports this clonotype. The gene calls are TRBV9 and TRBJ1-2; no clear D gene. V lost 2 bases to trimming and J lost 4 bases, with 12 bases between them. From germline, CDR1 is SGDLS and CDR2 YYNGEE. The CDR3 is 14 residues long. In DNA form, the CDR3 reads TGTGCCAGCAGCGTTGAGGATGCCGTCTATGGCTACACCTTC. Translating gives CASSVEDAVYGYTF.

There are many counts of this clonotype. The rearrangement links TRBV7-2 to TRBJ2-5; no clear D. V lost 5 bases and J 2 bases, leaving 3 bases between the germline ends. Germline V gene data show CDR1 as SGHTA and CDR2 as FQGNSA. CDR3 length equals 11 residues. The CDR3 DNA follows: TGTGCCAGCAGCGAACAAGAGACCCAGTACTTC. It translates to CASSEQETQYF.

A few counts support this clonotype. The chain links TRBV7-9 to TRBJ1-1; a possible D gene is TRBD1 (5 bases). The length of the CDR3 is 13 residues. Trimming shortened V by 7 bases and J by 4 bases, and 13 bases separated the two germline ends. The germline gives CDR1 SEHNR, CDR2 FQNEAQ (reference sequence). DNA for the CDR3: TGTGCCAGCATCAGGGATGCTACCACTGAAGCTTTCTTT. Translating gives CASIRDATTEAFF.

This clonotype was recorded a few times. The chain couples TRBV4-1 to TRBJ1-5; 8 bases are shared with TRBD1. J lost 3 bases, V lost 5 bases, and 9 bases had no gene match. CDR3 length: 16 amino acids. Germline V gene data show CDR1 as MGHRA and CDR2 as YSYEKL. The CDR3 region has the DNA TGCGCCAGCAGCTACGGACAGGGTGAGTTCAATCAGCCCCAGCATTTT. The encoded protein is CASSYGQGEFNQPQHF.

This clonotype was found a few times. V and J are TRBV20-1 and TRBJ2-3; D may be TRBD2 (5 bases). The CDR3 contains 14 residues. The germline V and J ends were trimmed by 4 bases and 3 bases, with 14 bases remaining between them. Germline V gives CDR1 DFQATT, CDR2 SNEGSKA (reference sequence). The CDR3 sequence: CSANSAGTTDTQYF. CDR3 in DNA: TGCAGTGCTAATTCGGCGGGTACTACAGATACGCAGTATTTT.

A few counts support this clonotype. CDR3 residues: CASSAELGQGRHGYTF. Here the CDR3 DNA reads TGTGCCAGCAGCGCAGAGTTGGGACAGGGACGTCATGGCTACACCTTC. The chain recombines TRBV9 with TRBJ1-2; 9 nucleotides line up with TRBD1. CDR3 length: 16 residues. V lost 3 bases and J lost 6; bases outside the gene matches: 12. Germline CDR1 is SGDLS and CDR2 is YYNGEE.

This chain connects TRBV28 to TRBJ1-1; D perhaps matches TRBD1 (5 bases). V was shortened by 8 bases and J by 1 base, with 17 bases between the two germline ends. Germline values: CDR1 MDHEN, CDR2 SYDVKM. The CDR3 loop spans 15 amino acids. This CDR3 reads CASARGDLGNTEAFF. In DNA, the CDR3 is TGTGCCAGCGCCCGGGGCGATCTCGGGAACACTGAAGCTTTCTTT.

At least ten counts were recorded for this clonotype. V is TRBV29-1 and J is TRBJ2-2, with D unclear. Germline V CDR1 and CDR2: SQVTM, ANQGSEA. Trimming removed 4 bases from V and 0 bases from J, with 6 bases in between. The length of the CDR3 is 13 residues. The CDR3 coding sequence is TGCAGCGTTGGGCATACGAACACCGGGGAGCTGTTTTTT. Protein product: CSVGHTNTGELFF.

This clonotype was counted many times. The chain joins TRBV5-1 to TRBJ2-7; 8 nucleotides agree with TRBD1. Looked up from germline, CDR1 is SGHRS and CDR2 is YFSETQ. CDR3 size: 13 residues. V lost 3 bases and J lost 3; bases outside the gene matches: 2. CDR3 in DNA: TGCGCCAGCAGCTCCGGACAGGGCTACGAGCAGTACTTC. It codes for CASSSGQGYEQYF. Together with reference TRBV5-1 and TRBJ2-7, the CDR3 gives the full variable domain: KAGVTQTPRYLIKTRGQQVTLSCSPISGHRSVSWYQQTPGQGLQFLFEYFSETQRNKGNFPGRFSGRQFSNSRSEMNVSTLELGDSALYLCASSSGQGYEQYFGPGTRLTVT.

The chain uses TRBV10-3 and TRBJ1-4; D may be TRBD1 (6 bases). CDR1 and CDR2 (germline): ENHRY, SYGVKD. V lost 4 bases and J 5 bases, leaving 11 bases between the germline ends. This CDR3 region has 14 residues. DNA for the CDR3: TGTGCCATCAGTGTGGGACAACCGAATGAAAAACTGTTTTTT. Protein: CAISVGQPNEKLFF.

This clonotype was observed at least ten times. The V and J genes are TRBV10-3 and TRBJ2-1; D unresolved. With 4 bases removed from V and 2 bases from J, the gap between germline ends came to 15 bases. Germline CDR1 is ENHRY and CDR2 is SYGVKD. The CDR3 contains 16 residues. CDR3 in DNA: TGTGCCATCAGTGCTCGACCCGCTTCCACCTACAATGAGCAGTTCTTC. This gives the protein CAISARPASTYNEQFF.

This chain connects TRBV4-1 to TRBJ2-7, with 7 nucleotides matching TRBD1. The V segment lost 0 bases and the J segment 10 bases; nucleotides outside the gene matches: 9. Germline V gene data show CDR1 as MGHRA and CDR2 as YSYEKL. The CDR3 is 14 residues long. The CDR3 DNA reads as TGCGCCAGCAGCCAAGATGTAGGGACAGTCGACCAGTACGTC. Translating gives CASSQDVGTVDQYV.

J is TRBJ1-5 and V is TRBV6-1; 10 bases align to TRBD1. J gave up 6 bases and V 3 bases, and 17 bases lay outside the gene matches. Germline V gene lookup returns CDR1 MNHNS and CDR2 SASEGT. This CDR3 contains 19 residues. The chain's CDR3 is CASSEGPAGLTGGVQPQHF. CDR3 nucleotide sequence: TGTGCCAGCAGTGAGGGACCGGCGGGATTGACAGGGGGCGTTCAGCCCCAGCATTTT.

This chain joins TRBV10-3 and TRBJ1-1; no definite D call. Germline values: CDR1 ENHRY, CDR2 SYGVKD. Deletions cut 10 bases from V and 0 bases from J, with 12 bases between. The length of the CDR3 is 13 residues. For the CDR3, the DNA is TGTGCCACCATCAGGACGGTGAACACTGAAGCTTTCTTT. Protein sequence: CATIRTVNTEAFF.

Ten or more counts support this clonotype. The rearrangement links TRBV5-6 to TRBJ1-2, with D perhaps matching TRBD1 (6 bases). This CDR3 has 13 residues. CDR1 is SGHDT, CDR2 YYEEEE, per germline. The V end lost 4 bases, the J end lost 2 bases, and 9 bases lay between the germline ends. The CDR3 bases are TGTGCCAGCAGCCAGGACAGAAACTATGGCTACACCTTC. It encodes CASSQDRNYGYTF.

This clonotype was counted only a few times. CDR3 in DNA: TGTGCCAGCCGCGAGACTGGGAATCAGCCCCAGCATTTT. Its translation: CASRETGNQPQHF. This chain connects TRBV28 to TRBJ1-5; D gene unclear. Looked up from germline, CDR1 is MDHEN and CDR2 is SYDVKM. Trimming shortened V by 8 bases and J by 4 bases, and 12 bases separated the two germline ends. The CDR3 covers 13 residues.

The CDR3 sequence: CASRSKYRGTSNQPQHF. The CDR3 region has the DNA TGTGCCAGCAGGTCCAAATACAGGGGCACTAGCAATCAGCCCCAGCATTTT. V is TRBV6-2 or TRBV6-3 and J is TRBJ1-5, with TRBD1 matching 7 bases. J was trimmed by 0 bases and V by 6 bases; bases with no gene match: 11. The CDR3 is 17 residues long. Germline V CDR1 and CDR2: MNHEY, SVGEGT.

The chain joins TRBV20-1 to TRBJ2-7; 7 bases line up with TRBD2. The V gene's germline CDR1 is DFQATT and CDR2 SNEGSKA (reference sequence). V lost 0 bases, J lost 0 bases, and 8 bases stayed unmatched. The CDR3 has 16 residues. CDR3 residues: CSARDSERGYSYEQYV. In nucleotides, the CDR3 is TGCAGTGCTAGAGATTCTGAGCGGGGTTACTCCTACGAGCAGTACGTC.